The clone carrying this T cell receptor (beta chain) appeared a single time. Germline values: CDR1 DFQATT, CDR2 SNEGSKA (reference sequence). The CDR3 runs 15 residues. Germline trimming cut 0 bases from V and 2 bases from J; bases unmatched to any gene: 2. Amplified regions were TCR beta CDR3 sequences from RNA transcripts. When the TCR CDR3 underwent first-round RT-PCR, the HTBI primer set was used. TCRdb passed the multiplex PCR reads through MiXCR, listing each CDR3 protein once. The table lists about 49,000 distinct CDR3 sequences, roughly 51% of them singletons. This record comes from a study of T cells in Graves' hyperthyroidism and ophthalmopathy.

V is TRBV20-1 and J is TRBJ2-5; TRBD1 matches 11 bases. The source material was peripheral blood or thyroid tissue (not recorded which). This receptor was obtained from a man between 18 and 29 years old with Graves' hyperthyroidism. The CDR3 sequence is CSARDRDRGQETQYF. The CDR3, as DNA: TGCAGTGCTAGAGATCGGGACAGGGGGCAAGAGACCCAGTACTTC.